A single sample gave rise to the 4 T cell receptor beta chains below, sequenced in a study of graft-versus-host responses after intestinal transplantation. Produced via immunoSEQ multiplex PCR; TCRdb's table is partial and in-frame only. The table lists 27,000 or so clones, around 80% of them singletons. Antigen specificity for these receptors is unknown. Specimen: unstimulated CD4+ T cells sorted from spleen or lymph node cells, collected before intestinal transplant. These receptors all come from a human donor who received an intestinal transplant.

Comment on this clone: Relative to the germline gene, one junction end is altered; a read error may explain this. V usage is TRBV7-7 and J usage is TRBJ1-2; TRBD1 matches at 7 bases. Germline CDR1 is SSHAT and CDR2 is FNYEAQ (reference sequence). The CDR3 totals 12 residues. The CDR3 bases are TGTGCTAGCAGCTTACAGGGGTATGGCTACACCTTC. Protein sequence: CASSLQGYGYTF.

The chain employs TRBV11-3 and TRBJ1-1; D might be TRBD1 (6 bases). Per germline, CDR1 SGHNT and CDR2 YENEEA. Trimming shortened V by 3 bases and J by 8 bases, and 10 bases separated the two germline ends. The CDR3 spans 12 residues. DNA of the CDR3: TGTGCCAGCAGCTTGGAACAGGGAGAAGCTTTCTTT. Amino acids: CASSLEQGEAFF. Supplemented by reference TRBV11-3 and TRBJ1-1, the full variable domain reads EAGVVQSPRYKIIEKKQPVAFWCNPISGHNTLYWYLQNLGQGPELLIRYENEEAVDDSQLPKDRFSAERLKGVDSTLKIQPAELGDSAVYLCASSLEQGEAFFGQGTRLTVV.

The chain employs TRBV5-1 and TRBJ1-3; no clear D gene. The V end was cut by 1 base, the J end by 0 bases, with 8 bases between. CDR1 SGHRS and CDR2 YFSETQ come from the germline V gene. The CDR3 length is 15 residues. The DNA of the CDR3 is TGCGCCAGCAGCTTGCAGTTGGGCTCTGGAAACACCATATATTTT. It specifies CASSLQLGSGNTIYF. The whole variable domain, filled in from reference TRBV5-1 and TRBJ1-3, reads KAGVTQTPRYLIKTRGQQVTLSCSPISGHRSVSWYQQTPGQGLQFLFEYFSETQRNKGNFPGRFSGRQFSNSRSEMNVSTLELGDSALYLCASSLQLGSGNTIYFGEGSWLTVV.

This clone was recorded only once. The chain's CDR3 is CASSTGTGYNEQFF. CDR3 bases: TGCGCCAGCAGCACGGGGACAGGGTACAATGAGCAGTTCTTC. The chain is built from TRBV5-1 and TRBJ2-1, with 9 bases lining up with TRBD1. The CDR3 is 14 amino acids. The V segment lost 4 bases and the J segment 4 bases; nucleotides outside the gene matches: 3. CDR1 SGHRS and CDR2 YFSETQ come from the germline V gene.